Below, one T cell receptor (beta chain) is given with its context. The antigen it binds to is not known. No clone much larger than this one lies a single base away; base qualities are absent. As encoded in the germline V gene, CDR1 is KGHDR while CDR2 is SFDVKD. Trimming removed 2 bases from V and 6 bases from J, leaving 13 bases between the germline ends. CDR3 length: 15 amino acids, cysteine to phenylalanine. The kept DNA is CDR3 alone, 45 bases in frame from the first base. The sample originates from a study of vaccination effects on CD4 cells after COVID-19 (dated by TCRdb to between 2021 and 2023). A note on the overall study: In the ViraFEST assay, PBMC were stimulated with viral peptide pools, and antigen-specific CD4+ T cell clonotypes were then identified by expansion using TCR sequencing. Post-vaccine samples across the study were collected a median of 72 days after the second dose, with a range of 14 to 241. Over 1.5 million PBMC per well were cultured with 8.5 to 10 ug/ml peptides in IMDM containing approximately 4.7% human AB serum, approximately 10 IU/ml IL-2 and gentamicin. Cultures from other donors in the study were sequenced using the Oncomine TCR Beta short-read assay on an Illumina iSeq 100. In both COVID-19 convalescent patients and infection-naive vaccine recipients, the study compared SARS-CoV-2 spike-specific CD4+ TCR repertoires from before mRNA vaccination with those from after it. Altogether, around ten COVID-19 convalescent patients and a handful of SARS-CoV-2-naive healthy vaccine recipients made up the full study.

After around 11 days of culture, CD4+ T cells were isolated with the EasySep CD4+ T cell isolation kit. Each participant received two doses of an mRNA SARS-CoV-2 vaccine, either BNT162b2 or mRNA-1273. Healthy vaccine recipients had no prior SARS-CoV-2 infection, confirmed by negative nucleocapsid antibodies before and after vaccination. On days 3 and 7, half of the culture medium was replaced with fresh IL-2-containing medium. Each peptide stimulation condition was cultured in triplicate wells unless otherwise noted. PBMC were separated from whole blood using Ficoll-Paque Plus gradient centrifugation and were then either cryopreserved at -140C or used fresh. The QIAamp micro DNA kit was used to extract genomic DNA from the cultured CD4+ T cells. General findings and caveats noted by the study authors: Only a small number of convalescent patients were included, and no early post-infection timepoints were available, which limited the study. In healthy vaccine recipients, vaccine-induced clones were almost all SARS-CoV-2 mono-reactive, with only 1 of 255 being cross-reactive with common cold coronaviruses. Clones induced by infection and clones induced by vaccination both contracted markedly at late timepoints after vaccination, which fits with T cell responses waning over time.

Library construction relied on the immunoSEQ multiplex PCR assay. DNA from the cultured and isolated CD4+ T cells underwent TCR beta CDR3 sequencing. In the authors' own workflow: Non-productive TCR sequences were removed, reads were trimmed to the CDR3 region, and CDR3s of at least 7 amino acids were retained. The MANAFEST web app was used to identify antigen-specific clonotypes by comparing expansion in peptide wells with expansion in reference cultures. To count as positive, a clone had to show expansion at FDR<0.05 compared with the reference and with all other wells, an odds ratio above 5, and a frequency above 0.1% in two replicate wells. A clonotype was defined as cross-reactive if the clonotype was significantly expanded both in SARS-CoV-2 spike wells and in at least one common cold coronavirus spike condition. CDR3 similarity was assessed by Levenshtein distance with the stringdist R package, and unrooted trees were built with ape in R 3.6.1. In its TCRdb copy, this immuneACCESS table keeps in-frame sequences only and misses some clones. Where compared with another copy, unresolved V genes explain less than half of these, and the others have no known cause. The D gene and trimming were derived from the DNA, and the V and J assignments and clone size from that table. The sample has about 73,000 clones on record, 73% of them singletons. The top ten clones comprise approximately 2% of the sample.

Sample: CD4+ T cells from PBMCs cultured without peptide, taken after COVID-19 vaccination. The chain joins TRBV24-1 to TRBJ1-5, with TRBD1 perhaps the D gene, on 6 matching bases. This receptor was obtained from a human donor who received a COVID-19 vaccine. The CDR3 protein sequence reads: CATSDSNAGAQPQHF. The bases read TGTGCCACCAGTGATTCAAACGCGGGGGCTCAGCCCCAGCATTTT.